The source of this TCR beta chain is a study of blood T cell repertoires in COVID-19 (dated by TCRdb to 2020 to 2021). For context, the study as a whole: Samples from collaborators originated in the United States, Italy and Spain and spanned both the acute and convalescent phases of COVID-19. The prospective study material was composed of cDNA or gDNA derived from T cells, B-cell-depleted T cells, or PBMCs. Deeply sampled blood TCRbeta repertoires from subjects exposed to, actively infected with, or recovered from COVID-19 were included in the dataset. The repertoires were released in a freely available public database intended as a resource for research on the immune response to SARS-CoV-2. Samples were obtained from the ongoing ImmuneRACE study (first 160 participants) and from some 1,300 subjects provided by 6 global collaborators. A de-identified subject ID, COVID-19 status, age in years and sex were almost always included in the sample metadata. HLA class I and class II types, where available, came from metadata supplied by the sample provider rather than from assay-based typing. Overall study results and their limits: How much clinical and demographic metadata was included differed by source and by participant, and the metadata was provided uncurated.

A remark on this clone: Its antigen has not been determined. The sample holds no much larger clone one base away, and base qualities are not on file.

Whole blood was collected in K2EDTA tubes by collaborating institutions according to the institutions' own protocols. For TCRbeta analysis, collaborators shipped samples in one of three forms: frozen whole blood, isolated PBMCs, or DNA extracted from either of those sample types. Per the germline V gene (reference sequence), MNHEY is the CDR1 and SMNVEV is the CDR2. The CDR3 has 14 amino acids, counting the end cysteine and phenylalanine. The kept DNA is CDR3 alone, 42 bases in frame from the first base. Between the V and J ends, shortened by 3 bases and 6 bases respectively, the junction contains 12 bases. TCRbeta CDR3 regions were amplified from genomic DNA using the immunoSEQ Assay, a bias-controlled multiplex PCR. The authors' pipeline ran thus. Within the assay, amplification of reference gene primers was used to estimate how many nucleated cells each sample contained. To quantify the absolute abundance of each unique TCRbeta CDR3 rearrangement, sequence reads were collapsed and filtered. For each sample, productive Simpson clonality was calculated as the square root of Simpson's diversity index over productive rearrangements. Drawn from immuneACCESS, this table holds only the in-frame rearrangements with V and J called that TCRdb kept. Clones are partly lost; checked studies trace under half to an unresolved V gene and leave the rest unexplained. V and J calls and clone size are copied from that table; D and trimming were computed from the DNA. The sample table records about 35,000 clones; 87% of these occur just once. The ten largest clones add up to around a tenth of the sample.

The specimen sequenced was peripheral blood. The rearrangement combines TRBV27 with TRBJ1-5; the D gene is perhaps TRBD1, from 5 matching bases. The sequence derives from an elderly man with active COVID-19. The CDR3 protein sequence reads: CASSLEGRSQPQHF. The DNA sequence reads TGTGCCAGCAGTTTGGAGGGGAGAAGTCAGCCCCAGCATTTT.